This passage covers 20 T cell receptor beta chains from one sample sequenced in a study of cytomegalovirus exposure and HLA in healthy donors. A multiplex PCR was run with 60 Vbeta primers and 13 Jbeta primers. The assay was immunoSEQ multiplex PCR, and TCRdb's table has in-frame clones only and misses some. The top ten clones hold 3.5% to 4% of a sample with around 98,000 clones, nearly 80% of them seen once. The sequenced material came from PBMCs. These receptors originate from a woman in her thirties or forties in good health and CMV-seronegative.

The gene calls are TRBV7-9 and TRBJ2-2; D call uncertain. The germline V gene has CDR1 SEHNR and CDR2 FQNEAQ (reference sequence). CDR3 length: 13 residues. The V gene lost 5 bases and the J gene lost 4 bases, with 8 bases spanning the gap. The CDR3 DNA sequence: TGTGCCAGCAGCCAGAGGTTCACCGGGGAGCTGTTTTTT. Its translation is CASSQRFTGELFF.

V usage is TRBV10-3 and J usage is TRBJ1-1, with D unresolved. The CDR3 is made up of 13 amino acids. V gave up 2 bases and J gave up 6 bases, with 10 bases separating them. CDR1 and CDR2 from the germline V gene are ENHRY and SYGVKD. CDR3 amino acids: CAISELGRAEAFF. The CDR3 DNA sequence: TGTGCCATCAGTGAGCTGGGGAGAGCTGAAGCTTTCTTT.

The DNA for the CDR3 is TGTGCCAGCCGGATTTTACAGGGGATGGACACTGAAGCTTTCTTT. Protein sequence: CASRILQGMDTEAFF. The V call is TRBV6-5, the J call TRBJ1-1; TRBD1 agrees at 7 bases. Germline lookup yields CDR1 MNHEY and CDR2 SVGAGI. This CDR3 spans 15 amino acids. J gave up 3 bases and V 8 bases, and 12 bases lay outside the gene matches.

CDR3 sequence reads: CAISASTGTGNRIYEQYF. The CDR3 DNA reads TGTGCCATCAGTGCTTCTACCGGGACAGGGAATCGGATCTACGAGCAGTACTTC. This sequence joins TRBV10-3 and TRBJ2-7; 9 positions match TRBD1. V lost 4 bases, J lost 3 bases, and 16 bases stayed unmatched. The CDR3 extends over 18 amino acids. The germline CDR1 and CDR2 sequences are ENHRY and SYGVKD.

This sequence joins TRBV7-9 and TRBJ1-1; 8 nucleotides agree with TRBD1. Looked up from germline, CDR1 is SEHNR and CDR2 is FQNEAQ (reference sequence). V gave up 6 bases and J gave up 5 bases; unmatched junction bases: 5. The CDR3 totals 13 residues. This CDR3 is CASSNRGATEAFF. The CDR3 nucleotides read TGTGCCAGCAGTAACAGGGGGGCGACTGAAGCTTTCTTT.

A word on this clone: At one end the junction does not follow the germline gene, possibly because of a read error. The rearrangement links TRBV7-7 to TRBJ2-5; 7 bases are a match to TRBD1. This CDR3 is built from 16 residues. The V gene's germline CDR1 is SSHAT and CDR2 FNYEAQ (reference sequence). CDR3 sequence reads: CASSLGGTGAQETQYF. The CDR3 DNA reads as TGTGCTAGCAGCTTAGGGGGCACAGGGGCACAAGAGACCCAGTACTTC.

Worth noting for this clone: A read error may produce the germline difference seen at one junction end. This sequence joins TRBV15 and TRBJ1-3, with D tentatively TRBD1 (6 bases). CDR1 and CDR2 from the germline V gene are LNHNV and YYDKDF (reference sequence). CDR3 length: 15 residues. The CDR3 sequence is CATSRDRDTGNTIYF. In DNA, the CDR3 is TGTGCCACCAGCCGAGACCGGGACACGGGAAACACCATATATTTT.

The V gene is TRBV19, the J gene TRBJ1-5; D uncertain. Trimming removed 3 bases from V and 2 bases from J, with 8 bases in between. This CDR3 is 14 amino acids long. Germline V gives CDR1 LNHDA, CDR2 SQIVND (reference sequence). CDR3 sequence (DNA): TGTGCCAGTAGTATTCTCCTCGGCAATCAGCCCCAGCATTTT. Translation gives CASSILLGNQPQHF.

This sequence joins TRBV13 and TRBJ1-3, with 7 bases fitting TRBD1. V gave up 7 bases and J gave up 7 bases; unmatched junction bases: 10. The CDR3 is 14 amino acids. Per germline, CDR1 PRHDT and CDR2 FYEKMQ (reference sequence). The DNA of the CDR3 is TGTGCCAGCACCCTGGGGACAGATCTCAACACCATATATTTT. Its translation is CASTLGTDLNTIYF.

The chain is built from TRBV15 and TRBJ2-3; perhaps TRBD2 as D (6 bases). The germline V gene encodes CDR1 LNHNV and CDR2 YYDKDF (reference sequence). The V and J ends lost 5 bases and 5 bases respectively, with 14 bases between them. This CDR3 spans 14 amino acids. The CDR3 coding sequence is TGTGCCACCAGCGTCACCCCGGGGGTAGATACGCAGTATTTT. It codes for CATSVTPGVDTQYF.

The chain has TRBV11-3 and TRBJ2-3; possibly TRBD1 for D (6 bases). Germline CDR1 reads SGHNT; CDR2 reads YENEEA. Trimming removed 5 bases at V and 4 bases at J, with 13 bases between. This CDR3 comprises 14 residues. The DNA of the CDR3 is TGTGCCAGCAGCCCTTACAGGGCCGCAGATACGCAGTATTTT. It encodes CASSPYRAADTQYF. Full variable domain (missing parts from reference TRBV11-3 and TRBJ2-3): EAGVVQSPRYKIIEKKQPVAFWCNPISGHNTLYWYLQNLGQGPELLIRYENEEAVDDSQLPKDRFSAERLKGVDSTLKIQPAELGDSAVYLCASSPYRAADTQYFGPGTRLTVL.

This sequence joins TRBV19 and TRBJ1-6, with 7 bases that match TRBD1. Looked up from germline, CDR1 is LNHDA and CDR2 is SQIVND (reference sequence). This CDR3 region has 14 residues. Unmatched junction bases numbered 10, after V lost 6 bases and J lost 11 bases. The CDR3 DNA sequence: TGTGCCAGTAGAAATTGGGACAGACCGACACCCCTCCACTTT. Amino acids: CASRNWDRPTPLHF.

This clone has only one observation. This sequence joins TRBV30 and TRBJ1-2; possible D gene TRBD1, 5 bases. Trimming cost V 1 base and J 7 bases, with 25 bases left between them. The V gene's germline CDR1 is GTSNPN and CDR2 SVGIG (reference sequence). The CDR3 sequence is 17 residues long. CDR3 sequence reads: CAWSAKEVGRAGSGYTF. The CDR3 DNA sequence: TGTGCCTGGAGTGCTAAGGAAGTGGGGCGCGCCGGGAGTGGCTACACCTTC.

Here the CDR3 reads CASSVRQNTEAFF. The DNA of the CDR3 is TGTGCCAGCAGCGTAAGACAGAACACTGAAGCTTTCTTT. The V call is TRBV9, the J call TRBJ1-1; D gene unclear. Germline V gene lookup returns CDR1 SGDLS and CDR2 YYNGEE. The V and J ends lost 1 base and 1 base respectively, with 5 bases between them. The CDR3 runs to 13 residues.

J is TRBJ1-1 and V is TRBV4-3; D might be TRBD1 (5 bases). Trimming left V 0 bases short and J 1 base short, with 6 bases between. The CDR3 is 14 amino acids. CDR1 is LGHNA, CDR2 YSLEER, per germline. CDR3 in amino acids: CASSQDGANTEAFF. Here the CDR3 DNA reads TGCGCCAGCAGCCAAGATGGGGCGAACACTGAAGCTTTCTTT.

The chain has TRBV5-4 and TRBJ2-5, with D tentatively TRBD1 (6 bases). V was pared by 2 bases and J by 7 bases, with 15 bases between. The CDR3 sequence is 14 residues long. Per the germline V gene, CDR1 is SGHNT and CDR2 is YYREEE (reference sequence). CDR3 sequence (DNA): TGTGCCAGCAGCTTAGACTGGGAAGGGGGGACCCAGTACTTC. Encoded protein: CASSLDWEGGTQYF.

This sequence joins TRBV5-6 and TRBJ2-7; D may be TRBD2 (6 bases). The CDR3 has 14 amino acids. CDR1 is SGHDT, CDR2 YYEEEE, per germline. The ends were cut back, 4 bases at V and 12 bases at J, with 23 bases in the middle. Written as DNA, the CDR3 is TGTGCCAGCAGCCCGGAGGCGGGGCGCCCCCAGTGGTACTTC. Translated, it gives CASSPEAGRPQWYF.

V and J are TRBV7-7 and TRBJ2-1, with 7 bases matching TRBD1. The CDR3 consists of 13 residues. The germline V gene encodes CDR1 SSHAT and CDR2 FNYEAQ (reference sequence). V gave up 5 bases and J gave up 5 bases; unmatched junction bases: 3. CDR3 nucleotide sequence: TGTGCCAGCAGCCTTGGGACAGACAATGAGCAGTTCTTC. It encodes CASSLGTDNEQFF.

The chain is built from TRBV5-1 and TRBJ2-2, with 8 bases that match TRBD1. From germline, CDR1 is SGHRS and CDR2 YFSETQ. CDR3 size: 15 residues. Germline trimming cut 4 bases from V and 5 bases from J; bases unmatched to any gene: 7. CDR3 coding DNA: TGCGCCAGCAGCCCAAGGACAGGGAATACCGGGGAGCTGTTTTTT. It specifies CASSPRTGNTGELFF.

The CDR3 protein is CASSRPRSGVSPLHF. The CDR3 coding sequence is TGTGCCAGCAGTCGTCCTCGTTCTGGAGTCTCACCCCTCCACTTT. The J gene is TRBJ1-6, the V gene TRBV6-5; no clear D gene. With 5 bases removed from V and 10 bases from J, the gap between germline ends came to 18 bases. The V gene's germline CDR1 is MNHEY and CDR2 SVGAGI. This CDR3 region has 15 residues.